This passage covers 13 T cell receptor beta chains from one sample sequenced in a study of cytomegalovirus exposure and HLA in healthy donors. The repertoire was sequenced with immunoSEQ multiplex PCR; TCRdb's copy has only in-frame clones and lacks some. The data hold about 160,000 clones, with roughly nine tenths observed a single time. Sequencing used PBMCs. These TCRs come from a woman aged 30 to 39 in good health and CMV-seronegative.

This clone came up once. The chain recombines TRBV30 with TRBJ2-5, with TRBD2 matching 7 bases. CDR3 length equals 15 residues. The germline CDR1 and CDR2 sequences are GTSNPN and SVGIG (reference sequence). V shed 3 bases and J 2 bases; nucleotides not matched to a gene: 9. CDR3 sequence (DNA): TGTGCCTGGAGCCGTGGGACTACCACTCAAGAGACCCAGTACTTC. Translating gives CAWSRGTTTQETQYF.

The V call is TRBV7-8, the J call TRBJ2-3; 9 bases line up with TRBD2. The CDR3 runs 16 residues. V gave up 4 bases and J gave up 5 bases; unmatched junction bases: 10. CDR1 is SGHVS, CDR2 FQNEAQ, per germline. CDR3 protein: CASSWLGRGGLDTQYF. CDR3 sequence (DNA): TGTGCCAGCAGCTGGCTGGGGCGGGGGGGCCTAGATACGCAGTATTTT.

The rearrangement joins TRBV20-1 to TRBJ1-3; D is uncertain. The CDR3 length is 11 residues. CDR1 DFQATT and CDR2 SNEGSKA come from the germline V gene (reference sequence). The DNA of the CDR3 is TGCAACGCAGCCTCTGGAAACACCATATATTTT. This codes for CNAASGNTIYF.

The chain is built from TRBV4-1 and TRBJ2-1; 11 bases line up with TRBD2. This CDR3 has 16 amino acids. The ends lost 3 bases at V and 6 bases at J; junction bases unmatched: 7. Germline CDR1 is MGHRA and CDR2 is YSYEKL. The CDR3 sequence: CASSQELAGAFNEQFF. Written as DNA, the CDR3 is TGCGCCAGCAGCCAGGAACTAGCGGGAGCATTCAATGAGCAGTTCTTC.

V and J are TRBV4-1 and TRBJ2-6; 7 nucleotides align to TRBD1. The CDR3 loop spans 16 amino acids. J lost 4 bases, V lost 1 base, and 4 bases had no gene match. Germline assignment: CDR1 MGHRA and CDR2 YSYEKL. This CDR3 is CASSQGTGTGANVLTF. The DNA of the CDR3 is TGCGCCAGCAGCCAAGGGACAGGTACCGGGGCCAACGTCCTGACTTTC.

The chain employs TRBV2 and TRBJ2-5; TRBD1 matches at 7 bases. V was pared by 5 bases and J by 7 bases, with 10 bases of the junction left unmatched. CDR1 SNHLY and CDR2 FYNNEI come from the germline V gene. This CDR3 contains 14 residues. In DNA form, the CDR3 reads TGTGCCAGCAGTCTGGGACAGCCATCTGGGACCCAGTACTTC. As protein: CASSLGQPSGTQYF.

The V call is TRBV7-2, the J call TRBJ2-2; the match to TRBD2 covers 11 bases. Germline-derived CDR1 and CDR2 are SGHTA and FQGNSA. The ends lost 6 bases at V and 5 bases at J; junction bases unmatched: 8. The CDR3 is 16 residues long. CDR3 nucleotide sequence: TGTGCCAGCAGACAGACTAGCGGGATAAATACCGGGGAGCTGTTTTTT. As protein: CASRQTSGINTGELFF.

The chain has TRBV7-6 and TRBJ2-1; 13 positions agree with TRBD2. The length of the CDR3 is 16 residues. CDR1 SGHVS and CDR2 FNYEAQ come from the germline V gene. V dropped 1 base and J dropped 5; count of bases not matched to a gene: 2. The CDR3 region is CASSLELAGGNNEQFF. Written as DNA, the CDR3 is TGTGCCAGCAGCTTAGAACTAGCGGGGGGGAACAATGAGCAGTTCTTC.

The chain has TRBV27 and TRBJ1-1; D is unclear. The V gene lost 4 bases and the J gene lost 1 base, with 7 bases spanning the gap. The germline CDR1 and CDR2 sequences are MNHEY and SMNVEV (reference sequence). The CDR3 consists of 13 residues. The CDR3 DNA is TGTGCCAGCAGTTACACTACGAACACTGAAGCTTTCTTT. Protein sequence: CASSYTTNTEAFF.

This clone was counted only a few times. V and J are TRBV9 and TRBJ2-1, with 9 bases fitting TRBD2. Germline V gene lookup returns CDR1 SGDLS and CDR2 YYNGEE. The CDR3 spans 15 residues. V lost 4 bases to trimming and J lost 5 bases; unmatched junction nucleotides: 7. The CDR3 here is CASSPLAGSNNEQFF. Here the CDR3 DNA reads TGTGCCAGCAGCCCTCTAGCGGGAAGTAACAATGAGCAGTTCTTC. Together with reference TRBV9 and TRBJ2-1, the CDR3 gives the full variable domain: DSGVTQTPKHLITATGQRVTLRCSPRSGDLSVYWYQQSLDQGLQFLIQYYNGEERAKGNILERFSAQQFPDLHSELNLSSLELGDSALYFCASSPLAGSNNEQFFGPGTRLTVL.

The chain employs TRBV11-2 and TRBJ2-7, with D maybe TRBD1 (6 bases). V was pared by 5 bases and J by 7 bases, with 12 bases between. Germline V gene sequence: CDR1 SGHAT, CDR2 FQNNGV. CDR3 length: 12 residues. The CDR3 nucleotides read TGTGCCAGCAGCGGGGGCCCTTGGGAGCAGTACTTC. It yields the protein CASSGGPWEQYF.

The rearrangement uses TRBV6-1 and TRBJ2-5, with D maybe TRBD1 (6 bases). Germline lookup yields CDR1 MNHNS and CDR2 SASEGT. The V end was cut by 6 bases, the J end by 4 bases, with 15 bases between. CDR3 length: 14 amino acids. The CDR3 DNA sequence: TGTGCCAGCAGCGCACAGGGTCGGGCAGAGACCCAGTACTTC. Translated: CASSAQGRAETQYF.

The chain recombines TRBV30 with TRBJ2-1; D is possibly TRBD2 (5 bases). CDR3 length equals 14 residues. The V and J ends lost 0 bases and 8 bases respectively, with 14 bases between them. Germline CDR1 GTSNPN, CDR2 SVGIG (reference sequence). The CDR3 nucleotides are TGTGCCTGGAGTGTAGGCCTAGCTGGCTATGAGCAGTTCTTC. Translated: CAWSVGLAGYEQFF.